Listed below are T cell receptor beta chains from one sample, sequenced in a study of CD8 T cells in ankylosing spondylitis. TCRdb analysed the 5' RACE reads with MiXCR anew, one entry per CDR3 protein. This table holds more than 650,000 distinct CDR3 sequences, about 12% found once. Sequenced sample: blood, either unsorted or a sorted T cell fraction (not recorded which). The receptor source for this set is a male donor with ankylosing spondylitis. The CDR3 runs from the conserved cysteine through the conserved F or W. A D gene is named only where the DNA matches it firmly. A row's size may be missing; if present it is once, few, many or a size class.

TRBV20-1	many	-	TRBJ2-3	CSALTSTDTQYF	TGCAGTGCTCTAACCAGCACAGATACGCAGTATTTT
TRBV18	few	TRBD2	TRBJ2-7	CASSLKRERGEQYF	TGTGCCAGCTCACTAAAGCGGGAGCGAGGTGAGCAGTACTTC
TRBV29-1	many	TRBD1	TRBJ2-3	CSVESLDRASTDTQYF	TGCAGCGTTGAATCCTTGGACAGGGCCTCCACAGATACGCAGTATTTT
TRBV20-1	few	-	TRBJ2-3	CSAREGGRSDTQYF	TGCAGTGCTAGAGAGGGGGGAAGGTCGGATACGCAGTATTTT
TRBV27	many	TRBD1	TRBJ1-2	CASSLSRTGDTYGYTF	TGTGCCAGCAGTTTATCGAGGACAGGGGATACCTATGGCTACACCTTC
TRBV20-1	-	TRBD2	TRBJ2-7	CSASDTLAGGGYEQYF	TGCAGTGCTAGCGACACTCTAGCGGGAGGTGGTTACGAGCAGTACTTC
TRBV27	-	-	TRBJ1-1	CASRPRWDTEAFF	TGTGCCAGCAGGCCTAGGTGGGACACTGAAGCTTTCTTT
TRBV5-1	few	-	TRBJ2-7	CASSLGTYDYEQYF	TGCGCCAGCAGCTTGGGGACTTACGACTACGAGCAGTACTTC
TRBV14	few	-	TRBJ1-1	CASSQDLRGPKAFF	TGTGCCAGCAGCCAAGATCTAAGGGGACCTAAAGCTTTCTTT
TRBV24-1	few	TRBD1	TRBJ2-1	CAVQGQADEQFF	TGTGCCGTACAGGGACAGGCAGATGAGCAGTTCTTC
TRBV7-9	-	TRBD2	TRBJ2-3	CASSLGASGPDTQYF	TGTGCCAGCAGCTTAGGGGCTAGCGGTCCAGATACGCAGTATTTT
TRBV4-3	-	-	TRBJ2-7	CASSRATGYSEQYF	TGCGCCAGCAGCCGGGCCACAGGGTATTCCGAGCAGTACTTC
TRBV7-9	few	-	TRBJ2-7	CASSRDWRGYEQYF	TGTGCCAGCAGCCGAGACTGGAGGGGCTACGAGCAGTACTTC
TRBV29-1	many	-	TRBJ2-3	CSVAGPSSTDTQYF	TGCAGCGTTGCGGGGCCATCCAGCACAGATACGCAGTATTTT
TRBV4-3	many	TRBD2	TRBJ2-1	CASSQDGLAGGIEQFF	TGCGCCAGCAGCCAAGATGGGCTAGCGGGAGGTATTGAGCAGTTCTTC
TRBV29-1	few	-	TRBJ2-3	CSASARLSQDTQYF	TGCAGCGCATCCGCTAGGCTGTCACAAGATACGCAGTATTTT
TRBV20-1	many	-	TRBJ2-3	CSASDRTHTQYF	TGCAGTGCTTCTGACAGGACGCATACGCAGTATTTT
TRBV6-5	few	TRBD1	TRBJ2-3	CASSNDREDTQYF	TGTGCCAGCAGTAACGACAGGGAGGATACGCAGTATTTT
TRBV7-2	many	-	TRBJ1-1	CASSLVQHMNTEAFF	TGTGCCAGCAGCTTAGTTCAGCACATGAACACTGAAGCTTTCTTT
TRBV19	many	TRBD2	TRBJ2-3	CASSNVGTRRTDTQYF	TGTGCCAGTAGTAATGTGGGGACTAGACGCACAGATACGCAGTATTTT